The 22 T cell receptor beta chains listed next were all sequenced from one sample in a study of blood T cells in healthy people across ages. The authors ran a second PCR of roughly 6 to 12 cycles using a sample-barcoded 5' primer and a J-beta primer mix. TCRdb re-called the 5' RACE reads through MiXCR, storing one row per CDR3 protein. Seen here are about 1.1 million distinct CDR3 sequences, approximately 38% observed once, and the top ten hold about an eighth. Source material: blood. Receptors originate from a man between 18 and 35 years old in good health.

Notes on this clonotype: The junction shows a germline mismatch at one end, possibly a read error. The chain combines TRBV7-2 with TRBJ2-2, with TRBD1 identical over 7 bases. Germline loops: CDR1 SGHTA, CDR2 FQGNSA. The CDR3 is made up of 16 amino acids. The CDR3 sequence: CANSTRTGANTGELFF. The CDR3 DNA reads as TGTGCCAACAGCACACGAACAGGGGCGAACACCGGGGAGCTGTTTTTT.

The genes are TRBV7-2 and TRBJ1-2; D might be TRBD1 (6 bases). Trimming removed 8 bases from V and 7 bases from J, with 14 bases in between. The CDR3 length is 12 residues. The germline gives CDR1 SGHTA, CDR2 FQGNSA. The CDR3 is CASGKGGLGYTF. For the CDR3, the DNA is TGTGCCAGCGGAAAAGGGGGACTTGGCTACACCTTC.

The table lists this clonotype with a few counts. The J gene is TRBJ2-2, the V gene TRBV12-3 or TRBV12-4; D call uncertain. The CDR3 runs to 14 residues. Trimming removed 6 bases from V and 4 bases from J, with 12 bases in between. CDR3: CASRQLQSTGELFF. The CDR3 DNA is TGTGCCAGCAGACAACTTCAAAGCACCGGGGAGCTGTTTTTT.

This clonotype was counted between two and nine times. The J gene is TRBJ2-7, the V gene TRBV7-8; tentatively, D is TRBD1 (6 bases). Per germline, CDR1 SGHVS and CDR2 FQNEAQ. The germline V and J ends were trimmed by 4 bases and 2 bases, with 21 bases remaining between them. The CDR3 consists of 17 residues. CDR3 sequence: CASSYRVFAGVPYEQYF. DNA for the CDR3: TGTGCCAGCAGCTACCGGGTCTTTGCAGGGGTCCCCTACGAGCAGTACTTC.

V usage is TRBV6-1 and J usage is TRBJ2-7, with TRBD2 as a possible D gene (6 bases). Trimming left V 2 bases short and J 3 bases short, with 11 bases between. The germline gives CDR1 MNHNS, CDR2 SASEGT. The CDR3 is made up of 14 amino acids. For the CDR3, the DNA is TGTGCCAGCAGTGAACAGCAGGGACTCTACGAGCAGTACTTC. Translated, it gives CASSEQQGLYEQYF.

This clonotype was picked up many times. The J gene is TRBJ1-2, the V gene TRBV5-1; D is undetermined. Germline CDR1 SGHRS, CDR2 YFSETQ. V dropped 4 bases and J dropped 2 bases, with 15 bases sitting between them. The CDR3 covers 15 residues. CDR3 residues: CASSLLGSHNYGYTF. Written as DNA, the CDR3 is TGCGCCAGCAGCCTACTCGGCAGCCACAACTATGGCTACACCTTC.

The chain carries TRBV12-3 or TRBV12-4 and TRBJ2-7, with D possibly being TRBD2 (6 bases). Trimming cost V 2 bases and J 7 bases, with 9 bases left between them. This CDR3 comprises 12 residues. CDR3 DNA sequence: TGTGCCAGCAGTTTAATGGACTATGAGCAGTACTTC. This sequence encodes CASSLMDYEQYF.

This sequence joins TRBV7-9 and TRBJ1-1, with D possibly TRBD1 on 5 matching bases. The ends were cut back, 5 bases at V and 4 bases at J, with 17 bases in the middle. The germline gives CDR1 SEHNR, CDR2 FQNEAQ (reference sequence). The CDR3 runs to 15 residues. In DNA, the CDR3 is TGTGCCAGCAGCCCAGGGACCGGACACCCCACTGAAGCTTTCTTT. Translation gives CASSPGTGHPTEAFF. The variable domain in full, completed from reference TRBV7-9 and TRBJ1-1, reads DTGVSQNPRHKITKRGQNVTFRCDPISEHNRLYWYRQTLGQGPEFLTYFQNEAQLEKSRLLSDRFSAERPKGSFSTLEIQRTEQGDSAMYLCASSPGTGHPTEAFFGQGTRLTVV.

CDR3 residues: CASSSLLTRRAGSTDTQYF. CDR3 DNA: TGTGCCAGCAGCTCACTATTAACGAGGAGGGCGGGTAGCACAGATACGCAGTATTTT. This chain links TRBV7-9 with TRBJ2-3; tentatively, D is TRBD2 (6 bases). The CDR3 length is 19 residues. V was cut by 4 bases and J by 0 bases, with 23 bases left in between. Germline CDR1 reads SEHNR; CDR2 reads FQNEAQ (reference sequence).

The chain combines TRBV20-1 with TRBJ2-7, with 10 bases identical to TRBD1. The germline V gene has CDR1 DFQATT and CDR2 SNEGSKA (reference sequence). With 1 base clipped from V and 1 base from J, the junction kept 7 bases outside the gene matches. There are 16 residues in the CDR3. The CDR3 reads CSARGRPGQGSYEQYF. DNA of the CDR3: TGCAGTGCTAGAGGACGGCCGGGACAGGGGTCCTACGAGCAGTACTTC.

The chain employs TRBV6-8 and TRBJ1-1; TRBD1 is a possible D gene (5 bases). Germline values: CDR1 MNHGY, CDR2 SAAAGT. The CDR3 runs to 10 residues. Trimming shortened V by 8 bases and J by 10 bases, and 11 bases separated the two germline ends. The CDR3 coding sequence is TGTGCCAGCGGCCGGGGGGGAGCTTTCTTT. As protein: CASGRGGAFF.

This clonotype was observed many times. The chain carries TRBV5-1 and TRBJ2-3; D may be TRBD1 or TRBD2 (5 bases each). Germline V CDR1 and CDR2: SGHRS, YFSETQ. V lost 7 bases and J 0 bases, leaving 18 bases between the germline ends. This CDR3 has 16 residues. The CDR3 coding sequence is TGCGCCAGCTCCCCCAGCACTGGGGACAGCACAGATACGCAGTATTTT. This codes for CASSPSTGDSTDTQYF.

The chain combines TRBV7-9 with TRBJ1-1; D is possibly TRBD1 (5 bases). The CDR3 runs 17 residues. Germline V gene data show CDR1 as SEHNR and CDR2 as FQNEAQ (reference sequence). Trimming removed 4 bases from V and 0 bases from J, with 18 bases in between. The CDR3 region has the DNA TGTGCCAGCAGCTCCCCCCCAGGGCGCAATTTGAACACTGAAGCTTTCTTT. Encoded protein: CASSSPPGRNLNTEAFF.

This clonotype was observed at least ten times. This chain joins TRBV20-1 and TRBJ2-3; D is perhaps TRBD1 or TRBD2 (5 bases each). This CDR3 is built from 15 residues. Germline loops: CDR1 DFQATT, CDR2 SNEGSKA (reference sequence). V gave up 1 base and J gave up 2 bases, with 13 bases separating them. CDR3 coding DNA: TGCAGTGCTAGAGCTCCGGGACGGACCACAGATACGCAGTATTTT. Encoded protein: CSARAPGRTTDTQYF.

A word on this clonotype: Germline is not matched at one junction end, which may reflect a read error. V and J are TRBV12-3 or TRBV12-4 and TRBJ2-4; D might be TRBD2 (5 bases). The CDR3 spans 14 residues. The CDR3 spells CASSLEVAKNIQYF. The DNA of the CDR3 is TGTGCCAGTAGTTTGGAGGTAGCCAAAAACATTCAGTACTTC.

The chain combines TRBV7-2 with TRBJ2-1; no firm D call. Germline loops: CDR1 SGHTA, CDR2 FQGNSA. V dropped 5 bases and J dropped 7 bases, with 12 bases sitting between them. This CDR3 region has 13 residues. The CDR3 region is CASSKGTPNEQFF. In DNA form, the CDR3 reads TGTGCCAGCAGCAAGGGAACTCCTAATGAGCAGTTCTTC. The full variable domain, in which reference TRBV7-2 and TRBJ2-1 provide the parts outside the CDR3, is GAGVSQSPSNKVTEKGKDVELRCDPISGHTALYWYRQSLGQGLEFLIYFQGNSAPDKSGLPSDRFSAERTGGSVSTLTIQRTQQEDSAVYLCASSKGTPNEQFFGPGTRLTVL.

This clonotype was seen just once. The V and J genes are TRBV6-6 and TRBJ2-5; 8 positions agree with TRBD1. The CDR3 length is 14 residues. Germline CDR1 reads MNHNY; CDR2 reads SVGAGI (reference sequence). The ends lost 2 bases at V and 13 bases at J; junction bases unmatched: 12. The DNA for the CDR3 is TGTGCCAGCAGTTACCCCAATCGGGACAGGCTTGGGTACTTC. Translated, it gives CASSYPNRDRLGYF.

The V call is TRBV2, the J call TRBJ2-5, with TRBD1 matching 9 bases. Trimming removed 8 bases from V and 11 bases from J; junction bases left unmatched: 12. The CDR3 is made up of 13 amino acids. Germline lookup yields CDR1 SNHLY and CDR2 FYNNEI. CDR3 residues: CASEGQGGNEQYF. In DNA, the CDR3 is TGTGCCAGCGAGGGACAGGGCGGCAATGAGCAGTACTTC.

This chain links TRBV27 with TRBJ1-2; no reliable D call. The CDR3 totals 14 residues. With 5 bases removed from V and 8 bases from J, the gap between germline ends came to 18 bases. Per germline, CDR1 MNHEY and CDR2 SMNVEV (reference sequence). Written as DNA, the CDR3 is TGTGCCAGCAGTGGAAGGAACAGCCTCTGCGGCTACACCTTC. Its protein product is CASSGRNSLCGYTF.

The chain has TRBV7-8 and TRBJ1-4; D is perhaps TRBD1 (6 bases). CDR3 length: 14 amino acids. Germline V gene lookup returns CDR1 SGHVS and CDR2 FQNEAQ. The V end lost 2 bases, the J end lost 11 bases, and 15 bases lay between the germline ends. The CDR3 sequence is CASSLYGDKDKLFF. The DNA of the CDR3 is TGTGCCAGCAGCTTATATGGGGACAAAGATAAACTGTTTTTT.

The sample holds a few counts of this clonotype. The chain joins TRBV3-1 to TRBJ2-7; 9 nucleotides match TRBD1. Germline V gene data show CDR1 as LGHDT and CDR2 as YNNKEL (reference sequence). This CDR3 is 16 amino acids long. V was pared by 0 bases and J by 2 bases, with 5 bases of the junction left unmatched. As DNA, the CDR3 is TGTGCCAGCAGCCAAGATGGGGGACAGGGTACCTACGAGCAGTACTTC. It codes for CASSQDGGQGTYEQYF.

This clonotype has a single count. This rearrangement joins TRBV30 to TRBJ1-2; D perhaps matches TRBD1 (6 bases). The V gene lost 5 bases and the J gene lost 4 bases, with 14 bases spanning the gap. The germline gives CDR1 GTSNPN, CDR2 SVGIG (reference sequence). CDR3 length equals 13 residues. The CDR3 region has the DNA TGTGCCTGGGGAAGGCAGGGGTTCTATGGCTACACCTTC. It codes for CAWGRQGFYGYTF.